The entry that follows covers one TCR beta chain sequence. Its antigen is as yet unknown. The data are from a study of T cell responses to AZD1222 COVID-19 vaccine. General study points: Along spike, vaccine-associated CD4 TCRs were found throughout, with dominance at 160-218 and 743-854.

The protocol was immunoSEQ multiplex PCR, while the TCRdb copy is restricted to in-frame clones and leaves out a portion. The sample has around 140,000 clones, 91% seen once; the top ten hold less than 2%. V lost 6 bases and J 1 base, leaving 12 bases between the germline ends. Germline lookup yields CDR1 SEHNR and CDR2 FQNEAQ (reference sequence). The CDR3 contains 14 residues. The receptor was isolated from an adult who received the AZD1222 COVID-19 vaccine. The material was peripheral blood, obtained 28 days after the second AZD1222 dose. The rearrangement joins TRBV7-9 to TRBJ1-1, with D hard to call. CDR3 bases: TGTGCCAGCAGACCCAGAGACTGGAACACTGAAGCTTTCTTT. Its translation: CASRPRDWNTEAFF. The whole variable domain, filled in from reference TRBV7-9 and TRBJ1-1, reads DTGVSQNPRHKITKRGQNVTFRCDPISEHNRLYWYRQTLGQGPEFLTYFQNEAQLEKSRLLSDRFSAERPKGSFSTLEIQRTEQGDSAMYLCASRPRDWNTEAFFGQGTRLTVV.